A selection of T cell receptor beta chains follows, all from one sample in a study of control samples from healthy donors and cancer patients. This table comes from immunoSEQ multiplex PCR, and its TCRdb copy is limited to in-frame clones, with some not included. In the table there are approximately 100,000 clones, 92% of which are singletons. The sample comprised blood. Receptors originate from a human donor in good health. The donor label of this sample is uncertain. Both conserved end residues are part of each CDR3. A D gene is named only where the DNA matches it firmly. Size is stated for part of the rows, as once, few or many counts, or as a class when the clone is expanded.

>NA|TRBV28|TRBJ1-3|NA
TGTGCCAGCACCGAAGGGGGGGTACACTCTGGAAACACCATATATTTT
CASTEGGVHSGNTIYF
>NA|TRBV12-3/TRBV12-4|TRBJ2-2|NA
TGTGCCAGTACAGGGCGTAGCGGGGAGCTGTTTTTT
CASTGRSGELFF
>NA|TRBV2|TRBJ2-4|NA
TGTGCCAGCAGTGACCGGGACACTGTGATGAACATTCAGTACTTC
CASSDRDTVMNIQYF
>TRBD2|TRBV5-1|TRBJ2-7|medium-sized
TGCGCCAGCAGCTTGGTAGGGACTACATTCTTCGAGCAGTACTTC
CASSLVGTTFFEQYF
>NA|TRBV4-3|TRBJ1-2|NA
TGCGCCAGCAGCCAAGAGCCAGGATATAACTATGGCTACACCTTC
CASSQEPGYNYGYTF
>TRBD1|TRBV29-1|TRBJ2-3|NA
TGCAGCGTTGAGCCGGGGACAGGGCAACAAGATACGCAGTATTTT
CSVEPGTGQQDTQYF
>NA|TRBV5-1|TRBJ1-2|NA
TGCGCCAGCAGCCCCGGGGCAGACTATGGCTACACCTTC
CASSPGADYGYTF
>NA|TRBV4-1|TRBJ1-5|NA
TGCGCCAGCAGCCAAGGAGGGACATTGAGCAATCAGCCCCAGCATTTT
CASSQGGTLSNQPQHF
>TRBD1|TRBV18|TRBJ1-3|NA
TGTGCCAGCTCACCACAATCCGGGACAGGCAGCTCTGGAAACACCATATATTTT
CASSPQSGTGSSGNTIYF
>NA|TRBV7-2|TRBJ1-5|few
TGTGCCAGCAGCTTTGGGCAGTCCAATCAGCCCCAGCATTTT
CASSFGQSNQPQHF
>NA|TRBV19|TRBJ2-2|few
TGTGCCAGTAGTATCCATTCTACTACCGGGGAGCTGTTTTTT
CASSIHSTTGELFF
>NA|TRBV3-1/TRBV3-2|TRBJ2-7|few
TGTGCCAGCAGCCAAGCCGGGAACTACGAGCAGTACTTC
CASSQAGNYEQYF
>NA|TRBV19|TRBJ1-2|few
TGTGCCAGTATGAGGGATCACTATGGCTACACCTTC
CASMRDHYGYTF
>TRBD1|TRBV2|TRBJ2-3|NA
TGTGCCAGCAGCAGGGACAGGGGCACAGATACGCAGTATTTT
CASSRDRGTDTQYF
>NA|TRBV30|TRBJ2-1|NA
TGTGCCTGGAAAATAACAGGAGTAAGTTACAATGAGCAGTTCTTC
CAWKITGVSYNEQFF
>NA|TRBV13|TRBJ1-3|NA
TGTGCCAGCAGCGCGTCAGACTCTGGAAACACCATATATTTT
CASSASDSGNTIYF
>TRBD1|TRBV19|TRBJ1-1|NA
TGTGCCAGTAGCAATAATTACCGGACAGGGGATAGCACTGAAGCTTTCTTT
CASSNNYRTGDSTEAFF
>TRBD1|TRBV7-9|TRBJ1-4|once
TGTGCCAGCAGCTCACAGGGGAAAAATGAAAAACTGTTTTTT
CASSSQGKNEKLFF
>NA|TRBV5-1|TRBJ2-5|NA
TGCGCCAGCAGCTTCGGGCAGGGGAGAGAGACCCAGTACTTC
CASSFGQGRETQYF
>TRBD1|TRBV27|TRBJ2-3|NA
TGTGCCAGCGCCGTGGACAGGGGCACGGATACGCAGTATTTT
CASAVDRGTDTQYF
>NA|TRBV6-6|TRBJ2-3|NA
TGTGCCAGCAGTTACTATAACACAGATACGCAGTATTTT
CASSYYNTDTQYF
>NA|TRBV27|TRBJ2-1|NA
TGTGCCAGCAGTCCACAGCGGAGAGTTGAGCAGTTCTTC
CASSPQRRVEQFF
>TRBD1|TRBV5-5|TRBJ1-1|few
TGTGCCAGCAGCTTGGGCGCGACAGGGGGCACTGAAGCTTTCTTT
CASSLGATGGTEAFF
>TRBD2|TRBV18|TRBJ2-2|NA
TGTGCCAGCTCACCACGGACTAGCGGGGTTCTGAACACCGGGGAGCTGTTTTTT
CASSPRTSGVLNTGELFF
>NA|TRBV6-2/TRBV6-3|TRBJ1-5|NA
TGTGCCAGCAGTTACCCCGGAGCGAAGCCCCAGCATTTT
CASSYPGAKPQHF
>TRBD1|TRBV2|TRBJ2-2|NA
TGTGCCAGCAGTGTACAGGGGAAAGACACCGGGGAGCTGTTTTTT
CASSVQGKDTGELFF
>NA|TRBV4-3|TRBJ2-6|NA
TGCGCCAGCAGCCAAGATGGTAGGGCCAACGTCCTGACTTTC
CASSQDGRANVLTF
>TRBD2|TRBV11-2|TRBJ2-3|NA
TGTGCCAGCAGCTGGACTAGCGGGGGGGTCTCCACAGATACGCAGTATTTT
CASSWTSGGVSTDTQYF
>NA|TRBV6-5|TRBJ1-6|NA
TGTGCCAGCAGCCAACCGGGACGGCCCGGGTCACCCCTCCACTTT
CASSQPGRPGSPLHF
>NA|TRBV5-4|TRBJ1-2|NA
TGTGCCAGCAGCTTGAATATTCCGACAGGAGAGAGCTACACCTTC
CASSLNIPTGESYTF
>NA|TRBV3-1/TRBV3-2|TRBJ2-3|NA
TGTGCCAGCAGCCCCGGGGGGCGTAGGCAGTATTTT
CASSPGGRRQYF
>NA|TRBV5-8|TRBJ1-4|NA
TGTGCCAGCAGCCCGCAGGGCATGGGGGAAAAACTGTTTTTT
CASSPQGMGEKLFF
>TRBD1|TRBV18|TRBJ2-1|NA
TGTGCCAGCTCCGGGACAGTAAGCAATGAGCAGTTCTTC
CASSGTVSNEQFF
>NA|TRBV3-1/TRBV3-2|TRBJ1-1|NA
TGTGCCAGCAGCCACAAGACCCGGACAGAAGCTTTCTTT
CASSHKTRTEAFF
>NA|TRBV20-1|TRBJ1-1|NA
TGCAGTGCTAGTATTGTGAACACTGAAGCTTTCTTT
CSASIVNTEAFF
>NA|TRBV4-1|TRBJ2-5|NA
TGCGCCAGCAGCCAAGTTGAAGGGGCGGGGGAGACCCAGTACTTC
CASSQVEGAGETQYF
>TRBD2|TRBV5-1|TRBJ2-7|NA
TGCGCCAGCAGCTCACCGGGACTAGCAAACGAGCAGTACTTC
CASSSPGLANEQYF
>NA|TRBV28|TRBJ2-5|NA
TGTGCCAGCAGCCAAAACGCAAGGTGGGAGACCCAGTACTTC
CASSQNARWETQYF
>NA|TRBV3-1/TRBV3-2|TRBJ2-2|NA
TGTGCCAGCAGCCCCCCGGGGGAAGCCGGGGAGCTGTTTTTT
CASSPPGEAGELFF
>NA|TRBV10-3|TRBJ2-1|NA
TGTGCCATCAGTGAGACCTCAGGGGTCGAGCAGTTCTTC
CAISETSGVEQFF
>NA|TRBV5-1|TRBJ1-3|NA
TGCGCCAGCAGCACGGGAGATGGAAACACCATATATTTT
CASSTGDGNTIYF
>NA|TRBV5-1|TRBJ1-5|NA
TGCGCCAGCAGACTCAGTATAAATCAGCCCCAGCATTTT
CASRLSINQPQHF
>TRBD1|TRBV6-5|TRBJ1-1|NA
TGTGCCAGCAGTTACAGGGGGCGAGGGAACACTGAAGCTTTCTTT
CASSYRGRGNTEAFF
>NA|TRBV21-1|TRBJ1-3|NA
TGTGCCAGCAGCCGACCCGCGAAGGGTGGGACAGGGATCCCCTCTGGAAACACCATATATTTT
CASSRPAKGGTGIPSGNTIYF
>NA|TRBV10-3|TRBJ2-3|NA
TGTGCCATCAGCCTCGGACTTAGCACAGATACGCAGTATTTT
CAISLGLSTDTQYF
>NA|TRBV7-9|TRBJ1-4|once
TGTGCCAGCAGCTTAGAAACGGTTAATGAAAAACTGTTTTTT
CASSLETVNEKLFF
>NA|TRBV6-5|TRBJ2-6|NA
TGTGCCAGCACCTACGGAGCATCTGGGGCCAACGTCCTGACTTTC
CASTYGASGANVLTF
>TRBD1|TRBV5-6|TRBJ1-3|NA
TGTGCCAGCAGCGTAAACAGGGGTATTTCTGGAAACACCATATATTTT
CASSVNRGISGNTIYF
>NA|TRBV30|TRBJ1-6|NA
TGTGCCTGGAGTGTACTGCAGGGAAATTCACCCCTCCACTTT
CAWSVLQGNSPLHF
>NA|TRBV5-4|TRBJ2-7|NA
TGTGCCAGCAGCTCGCCCCAGCCCGGCTACTCCTACGAGCAGTACTTC
CASSSPQPGYSYEQYF
>TRBD1|TRBV5-6|TRBJ1-1|NA
TGTGCCAGCAGCTTGTTCAACAGGGGGGTCCTGGAAGCTTTCTTT
CASSLFNRGVLEAFF
>NA|TRBV6-6|TRBJ1-6|NA
TGTGCCAGCAGTTTGAGGGCGAGGGCTTCACCCCTCCACTTT
CASSLRARASPLHF
>TRBD1|TRBV7-2|TRBJ1-2|NA
TGTGCCAGCACCTTAGACAGGGGGCTAAAAGGCTACACCTTC
CASTLDRGLKGYTF
>NA|TRBV5-4|TRBJ2-5|once
TGTGCCAGCAGGGCCCTCGGCGGAGACCAAGAGACCCAGTACTTC
CASRALGGDQETQYF
>NA|TRBV9|TRBJ1-3|NA
TGTGCCAGCAGCGTAGCGCAAGACCCTGGAAACACCATATATTTT
CASSVAQDPGNTIYF